This T cell receptor (beta chain) appears in the sequencing data of a study of blood T cell repertoires in COVID-19. The CDR3 runs 13 residues. Trimming removed 2 bases at V and 9 bases at J, with 11 bases between. Germline assignment: CDR1 SNHLY and CDR2 FYNNEI. Here immunoSEQ multiplex PCR was the method, and the copy in TCRdb shows in-frame clones only, minus some. The repertoire holds 150,000 or so clones, with 70% to 90% as singletons. The gene calls are TRBV2 and TRBJ2-1, with D maybe TRBD1 (5 bases). Sequences were obtained from peripheral blood. The sequence was obtained from a woman between 50 and 59 years old with COVID-19, enrolled during active disease. CDR3 loop: CASSEMGQGEQFF. The CDR3 DNA is TGTGCCAGCAGTGAAATGGGGCAGGGTGAGCAGTTCTTC.